This TCR beta chain was recorded in a study of control samples from healthy donors and cancer patients. This clone was counted once. The method was immunoSEQ multiplex PCR; TCRdb's version includes in-frame clones alone and lacks a portion of them. Seen here are approximately 100,000 clones, around nine tenths observed once, and the top ten hold approximately 16%. Input material: blood. The TCR sequence derives from a woman between 50 and 59 years old in good health.

The CDR3 region is CASSQGAYEQYV. The CDR3 DNA sequence: TGTGCCAGCTCCCAGGGAGCCTACGAGCAGTACGTC. The chain uses TRBV12-3 or TRBV12-4 and TRBJ2-7; D is perhaps TRBD1 or TRBD2 (5 bases each). V lost 8 bases and J 2 bases, leaving 10 bases between the germline ends. The CDR3 runs 12 residues.